The clone carrying this T cell receptor beta chain was found a few times. Its antigen is as yet unknown. Under the authors' procedure: A typical sample had around 96,000 TCRs, with about 23,224 to 690,600 overall. TCRdb analysed the RACE reads with MiXCR anew, one entry per CDR3 protein. TCRdb, not the authors, supplied the V and J calls. The sample shows 95,000 or so distinct CDR3 sequences, roughly 11% of them seen only once. The data were obtained in a study of human T cells and chemical hapten exposure. At the level of the study: The sensitizer, 2% DPC, was used on around 2 cm by around 2 cm of upper inner arm skin. Whole-study findings and limits: Expanded TCR counts at PT1 went up together with patch test score, a positive correlation.

Germline CDR1 SGHAT, CDR2 FQNNGV. With 6 bases removed from V and 7 bases from J, the gap between germline ends came to 7 bases. The CDR3 is 12 residues long. Specified time point: patch test 2, 6 weeks after DPC sensitization. The treatment is: therapeutic diphenylcyclopropenone sensitization with weekly scalp DPC. The sample was whole blood, taken in connection with sensitization to the hapten diphenylcyclopropenone (DPC). The sequence was obtained from a woman aged 40 to 50 with alopecia areata. Some clones in this sample may be carry-over from other donors' samples. J is TRBJ1-6 and V is TRBV11-2; a weak D match, TRBD1 (6 bases). This CDR3 is CASRTGNSPLHF. The CDR3 bases are TGTGCCAGCAGAACAGGGAATTCACCCCTCCACTTT.